The rows below give T cell receptor beta chains drawn from one sample of a study of shared clonotypes between healthy human individuals. Assay: immunoSEQ multiplex PCR; the TCRdb copy retains only in-frame clones and omits some. The sample contains around 1.4 million clones, approximately 98.5% of which appear only once. Sequenced material: naive CD4+ T cells sorted from blood. The receptor source for this set is a man aged 25-40 years in good health. CDR3s include the opening cysteine and the closing phenylalanine or tryptophan. Fields, in order: V gene, D gene, clone size, J gene, CDR3 DNA, CDR3 protein. The D gene is left open where the match is weak. Some rows mark clone size as missing; the rest say once, few, many or name a class of expanded clone.

TRBV5-1	TRBD1	-	TRBJ2-3	TGCGCCAGCAGCTTGTCACAGGGGGCGTTAACAGATACGCAGTATTTT	CASSLSQGALTDTQYF
TRBV11-3	-	-	TRBJ2-7	TGTGCCAGCAGCTTAGACGGCTACGAGCAGTACTTC	CASSLDGYEQYF
TRBV18	-	-	TRBJ1-1	TGTGCCAGCTCACCAAACAGGGTTATGAACACTGAAGCTTTCTTT	CASSPNRVMNTEAFF
TRBV19	-	-	TRBJ2-7	TGTGCCAGTAGTTCAGAGGGTAGCGAGCAGTACTTC	CASSSEGSEQYF
TRBV4-2	TRBD2	-	TRBJ2-1	TGTGCCAGCAGCCAAGAGACTAGCGGGAGTCTTGATGAGCAGTTCTTC	CASSQETSGSLDEQFF
TRBV18	-	-	TRBJ2-7	TGTGCCAGCTCACCACCGTTCCTGTCAGGGTCATACGAGCAGTACTTC	CASSPPFLSGSYEQYF
TRBV2	-	-	TRBJ2-1	TGTGCCAGCAGTGTTTTTGAGCAGTTCTTC	CASSVFEQFF
TRBV5-1	TRBD2	-	TRBJ2-1	TGCGCCAGCAGCTTGGGACTAGCGGCCGGGAAGGAGTTCTTC	CASSLGLAAGKEFF
TRBV7-8	-	-	TRBJ1-2	TGTGCCAGCAGCTTAGCGCATTCAAACTATGGCTACACCTTC	CASSLAHSNYGYTF
TRBV7-2	TRBD1	-	TRBJ1-5	TGTGCCAGCAGCTACGGCCCGGGACAGGGGTATCAGCCCCAGCATTTT	CASSYGPGQGYQPQHF
TRBV21-1	-	once	TRBJ2-1	TGTGCCAGCAGCAAAGAACGTCCTAGCGGGAGGGGGTTCTACAATGAGCAGTTCTTC	CASSKERPSGRGFYNEQFF